The rows below give T cell receptor beta chains drawn from one sample of a study of CD8 T cells in ankylosing spondylitis. TCRdb passed the 5' RACE reads through MiXCR, listing each CDR3 protein once. Here the sample spans fewer than 500,000 distinct CDR3 sequences, more than 25% being singletons. Sequencing was done on a sample of blood, either unsorted or a sorted T cell fraction (not recorded which). The receptors stem from a male donor with ankylosing spondylitis. Each CDR3 is given with its conserved first and last residue. A D gene is named only where the DNA matches it firmly. Clone sizes are given selectively: once, few, many, or a class where the clone is expanded.

D gene,clone size,V gene,J gene,CDR3 protein,CDR3 DNA
NA,few,TRBV7-9,TRBJ1-1,CASSLVGGFGMAFF,TGTGCCAGCAGCTTAGTCGGAGGGTTCGGAATGGCTTTCTTT
NA,many,TRBV5-1,TRBJ2-1,CASSFADSSYNEQFF,TGCGCCAGCAGCTTTGCGGATAGCTCCTACAATGAGCAGTTCTTC
TRBD1,many,TRBV18,TRBJ2-6,CASSPMTGAPSSGANVLTF,TGTGCCAGCTCACCCATGACAGGGGCCCCCAGCTCTGGGGCCAACGTCCTGACTTTC
TRBD2,many,TRBV7-8,TRBJ2-7,CASRREGLYEQYF,TGTGCCAGCAGGCGGGAGGGCCTTTACGAGCAGTACTTC
TRBD2,NA,TRBV7-9,TRBJ2-3,CASSFGLAGGPDTQYF,TGTGCCAGCAGCTTTGGACTAGCGGGAGGGCCAGATACGCAGTATTTT
TRBD1,few,TRBV6-1,TRBJ2-1,CASRVGQGARNEQFF,TGTGCCAGCAGGGTGGGACAGGGGGCGAGGAATGAGCAGTTCTTC
TRBD1,NA,TRBV15,TRBJ1-6,CATSRDLRAGGNSPLHF,TGTGCCACCAGCAGAGACCTGAGGGCAGGGGGTAATTCACCCCTCCACTTT
NA,few,TRBV6-5,TRBJ2-5,CASSYSQGGETQYF,TGTGCCAGCAGTTACTCCCAGGGCGGAGAGACCCAGTACTTC
TRBD1,NA,TRBV20-1,TRBJ1-3,CSASGTGDTIYF,TGCAGTGCTTCCGGGACAGGGGACACCATATATTTT
NA,NA,TRBV4-2,TRBJ2-5,CASSATGLRETQYF,TGTGCCAGCAGTGCGACTGGCCTGCGGGAGACCCAGTACTTC
NA,few,TRBV7-2,TRBJ2-3,CASSLEWSDTQYF,TGTGCCAGCAGCTTAGAGTGGTCGGATACGCAGTATTTT
TRBD2,NA,TRBV29-1,TRBJ2-1,CSVEGTSGTEQFF,TGCAGCGTTGAGGGGACTAGCGGGACGGAGCAGTTCTTC
TRBD1,NA,TRBV4-1,TRBJ2-2,CASSQGDRGVWGELFF,TGCGCCAGCAGCCAAGGGGACAGGGGGGTTTGGGGGGAGCTGTTTTTT
NA,few,TRBV20-1,TRBJ2-3,CSARQSGTDTQYF,TGCAGTGCTAGACAGAGCGGCACAGATACGCAGTATTTT
NA,few,TRBV30,TRBJ2-1,CAWSGGMNNEQFF,TGTGCCTGGAGTGGCGGGATGAACAATGAGCAGTTCTTC
NA,few,TRBV7-2,TRBJ2-3,CASSQRGHGTYTQYF,TGTGCCAGCAGTCAACGGGGTCACGGCACATATACGCAGTATTTT
NA,NA,TRBV2,TRBJ1-1,CASSEQEVHLAEAFF,TGTGCCAGCAGTGAACAGGAGGTTCATTTGGCTGAAGCTTTCTTT